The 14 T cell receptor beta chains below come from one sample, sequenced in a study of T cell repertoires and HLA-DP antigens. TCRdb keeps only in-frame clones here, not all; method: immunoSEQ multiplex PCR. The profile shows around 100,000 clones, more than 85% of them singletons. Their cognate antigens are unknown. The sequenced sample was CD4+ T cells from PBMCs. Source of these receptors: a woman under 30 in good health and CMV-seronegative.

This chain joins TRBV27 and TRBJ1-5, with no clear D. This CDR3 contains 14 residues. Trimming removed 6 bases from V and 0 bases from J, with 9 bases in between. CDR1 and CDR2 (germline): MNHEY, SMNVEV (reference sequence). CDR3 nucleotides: TGTGCCAGCAGGGGATGGGGTAGCAATCAGCCCCAGCATTTT. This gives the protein CASRGWGSNQPQHF.

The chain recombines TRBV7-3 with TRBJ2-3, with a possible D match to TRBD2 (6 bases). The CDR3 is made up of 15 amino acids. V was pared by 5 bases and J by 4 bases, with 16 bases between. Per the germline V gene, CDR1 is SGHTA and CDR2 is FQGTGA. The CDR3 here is CASSLSGADADTQYF. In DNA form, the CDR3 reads TGTGCCAGCAGCCTCTCGGGAGCAGACGCAGATACGCAGTATTTT.

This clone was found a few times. CDR3 nucleotide sequence: TGTGCCAGCAGCTCGAACAGGGGAGGGGAGCTGTTTTTT. Amino acid sequence: CASSSNRGGELFF. V usage is TRBV11-2 and J usage is TRBJ2-2, with TRBD1 identical over 7 bases. Trimming cost V 4 bases and J 8 bases; bases outside gene matches: 4. This CDR3 is 13 amino acids long. Germline-derived CDR1 and CDR2 are SGHAT and FQNNGV.

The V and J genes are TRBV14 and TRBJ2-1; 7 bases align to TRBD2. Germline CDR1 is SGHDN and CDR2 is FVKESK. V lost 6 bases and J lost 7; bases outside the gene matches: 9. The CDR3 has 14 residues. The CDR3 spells CASSRWEGRNEQFF. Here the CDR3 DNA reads TGTGCCAGCAGTAGGTGGGAGGGCCGTAATGAGCAGTTCTTC.

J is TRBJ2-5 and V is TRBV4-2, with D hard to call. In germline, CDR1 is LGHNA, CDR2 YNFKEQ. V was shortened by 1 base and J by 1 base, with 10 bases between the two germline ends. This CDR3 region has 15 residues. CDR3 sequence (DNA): TGTGCCAGCAGCCAAGCCAATAGACTCCAAGAGACCCAGTACTTC. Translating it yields CASSQANRLQETQYF.

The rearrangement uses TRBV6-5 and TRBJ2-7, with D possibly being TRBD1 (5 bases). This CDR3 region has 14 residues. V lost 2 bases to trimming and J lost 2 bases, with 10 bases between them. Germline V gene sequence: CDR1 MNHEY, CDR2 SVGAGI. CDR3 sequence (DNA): TGTGCCAGCAGTTACGAGGACACTGCCTACGAGCAGTACTTC. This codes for CASSYEDTAYEQYF.

In DNA, the CDR3 is TGTGCCAGCAGTAGAGTGGGCGGAGACTACGAGCAGTACTTC. Its protein is CASSRVGGDYEQYF. The chain is built from TRBV27 and TRBJ2-7; D unclear. The germline V gene encodes CDR1 MNHEY and CDR2 SMNVEV (reference sequence). Trimming took off 5 bases at V and 3 bases at J, with 14 bases between the two ends. CDR3 length equals 14 residues.

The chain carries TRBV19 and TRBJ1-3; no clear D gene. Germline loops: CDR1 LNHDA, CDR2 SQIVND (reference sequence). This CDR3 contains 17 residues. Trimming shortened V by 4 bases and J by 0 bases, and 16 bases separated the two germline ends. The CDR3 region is CASSKDGSAPSGNTIYF. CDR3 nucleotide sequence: TGTGCCAGTAGTAAGGATGGGAGCGCTCCCTCTGGAAACACCATATATTTT.

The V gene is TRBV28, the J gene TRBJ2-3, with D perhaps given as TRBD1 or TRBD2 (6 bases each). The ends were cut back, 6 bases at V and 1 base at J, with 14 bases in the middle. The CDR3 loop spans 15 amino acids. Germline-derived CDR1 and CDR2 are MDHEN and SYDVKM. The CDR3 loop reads CASSLGGWGTDTQYF. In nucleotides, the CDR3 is TGTGCCAGCAGCCTCGGGGGCTGGGGCACAGATACGCAGTATTTT.

The CDR3 coding sequence is TGTGCCAGCTCGTTGGACAGGGGTGGGGCCAACGTCCTGACTTTC. It yields the protein CASSLDRGGANVLTF. The chain couples TRBV18 to TRBJ2-6, with 9 bases identical to TRBD1. The CDR3 length is 15 residues. CDR1 and CDR2 (germline): KGHSH, LQKENI. V was clipped by 6 bases and J by 3 bases; unmatched bases: 3.

CDR3 bases: TGCGCCAGCAGCCCCTGGACAGGGCCTCAAGGGAGCACTGAAGCTTTCTTT. It translates to CASSPWTGPQGSTEAFF. V gene TRBV4-1 combines with J gene TRBJ1-1; 8 nucleotides line up with TRBD1. Unmatched junction bases numbered 14, after V lost 4 bases and J lost 4 bases. The CDR3 covers 17 residues. Germline loops: CDR1 MGHRA, CDR2 YSYEKL.

For the CDR3, the DNA is TGTGCCAGCAGCGCCCGGGACAGGAGTGAGGAGACCCAGTACTTC. It specifies CASSARDRSEETQYF. The chain couples TRBV9 to TRBJ2-5, with 8 bases matching TRBD1. The CDR3 is 15 residues long. Germline V gene data show CDR1 as SGDLS and CDR2 as YYNGEE. Trimming took 3 bases from V and 5 from J; bases not matched to a gene: 9.

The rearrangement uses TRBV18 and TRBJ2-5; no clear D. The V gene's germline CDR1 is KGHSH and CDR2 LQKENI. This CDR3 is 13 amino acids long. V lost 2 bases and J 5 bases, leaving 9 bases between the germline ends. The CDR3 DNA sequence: TGTGCCAGCTCACCAGGGATGAAGGAGACCCAGTACTTC. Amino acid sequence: CASSPGMKETQYF. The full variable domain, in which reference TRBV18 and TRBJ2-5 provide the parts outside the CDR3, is NAGVMQNPRHLVRRRGQEARLRCSPMKGHSHVYWYRQLPEEGLKFMVYLQKENIIDESGMPKERFSAEFPKEGPSILRIQQVVRGDSAAYFCASSPGMKETQYFGPGTRLLVL.

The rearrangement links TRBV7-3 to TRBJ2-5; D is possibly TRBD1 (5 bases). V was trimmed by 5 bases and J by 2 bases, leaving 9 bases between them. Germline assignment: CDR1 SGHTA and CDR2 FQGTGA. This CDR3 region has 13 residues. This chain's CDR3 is CASSETVQETQYF. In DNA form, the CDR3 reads TGTGCCAGCAGCGAGACAGTGCAAGAGACCCAGTACTTC.